This TCR beta chain was identified during a study of OX40 agonist ivuxolimab in advanced cancers. Some background on the complete study: The costimulatory receptor OX40 (CD134) was targeted by ivuxolimab, a fully human IgG2 agonistic monoclonal antibody. Intravenous ivuxolimab was administered to patients every 2 weeks at six dose levels: 0.01, 0.1, 0.3, 1.5, 3 and 10 mg/kg. In the dose-escalation cohort, 70% to 90% of patients were male, and the mean age was roughly 56 years with a range of about 20 to 79. The paper covers the monotherapy dose-escalation part of the phase I ivuxolimab trial, which included N of about 56 patients. Of the roughly 51 patients in dose escalation, about 19 had hepatocellular carcinoma, about 15 had melanoma, 9 had renal cell carcinoma and 9 had head and neck cancer. Patients were allowed to have had prior anti-PD-1, anti-PD-L1 or anti-CTLA-4 therapy, and around two fifths of the dose-escalation patients had been treated with checkpoint inhibitors. Partial responses occurred in three dose-escalation patients, of whom one had hepatocellular carcinoma and two had cutaneous melanoma. The purpose of peripheral TCRbeta sequencing was to test whether ivuxolimab changed TCR sequence diversity and led to clonal T-cell expansion.

Overall study results and their limits: At doses from 0.1 to 3.0 mg/kg, clonal expansion was seen in both CD4+ and CD8+ blood T cells between baseline and week 6. In the 0.1-3.0 mg/kg groups, partial responders had among the lowest normalized peripheral clonal expansion, particularly in CD8+ T cells. Low levels of normalized T-cell clonal expansion were also seen in some patients who did not respond. The antigen specificity of the peripheral T cells that underwent clonal expansion was not determined. After ivuxolimab, more expanded clones were found on average in CD8+ T cells than in CD4+ T cells.

To sequence the TCRbeta CDR3 region, genomic DNA was isolated from the sorted cells. TCRbeta CDR3 regions were sequenced using the immunoSEQ Assay. TCRdb stores this immuneACCESS table with in-frame sequences only. Part of the clones is absent; in the studies checked, under half of the shortfall reflects unresolved V genes, and no reason is known for the rest. The sample table lists 35,000 to 45,000 clones, approximately 80% of them with a count of one. Clones ranked in the top ten supply over 20% of the sample. The CDR3 runs 13 residues from the cysteine to the phenylalanine. The sequence is cut down to CDR3 DNA, 39 bases in frame from base 1. Relative to germline, V is missing 6 bases and J is missing 5 bases, with 7 bases of the junction outside any gene match. From the germline V gene (reference sequence), CDR1 is MNHNY and CDR2 is SVGAGI. Concerning this clone: What this receptor recognizes is not known. Base-call qualities are not available, and no considerably larger clone is one nucleotide away.

The trial excluded patients who had a history of autoimmune disease or were on systemic immunosuppression. Peripheral blood for TCR sequencing was drawn from every dose cohort at baseline, at cycle 4 day 1 and at cycle 7 day 1. The samples were drawn from a first-in-human, open-label, multicenter phase I dose-escalation trial of ivuxolimab. The trial enrolled adults with locally advanced or metastatic head and neck squamous cell, hepatocellular, melanoma or renal cell carcinoma. Before TCR sequencing, CD4+ and CD8+ T cells were separately sorted from peripheral blood. The clonotype was recovered from an adult with an advanced solid tumor such as melanoma, head and neck, liver or kidney cancer. The chain was built from TRBV6-6 and TRBJ2-7, with 7 bases matching TRBD1. Sequencing was performed on CD4+ or CD8+ T cells sorted from blood, taken in a trial of the OX40 agonist ivuxolimab. This receptor has the CDR3 CASSSRGFDEQYF. The nucleotide sequence is TGTGCCAGCAGCAGCAGGGGGTTCGACGAGCAGTACTTC.